Presented here are 14 T cell receptor beta chains from one specimen sequenced in a study of shared T cell receptors in the human thymus (dated by TCRdb to the early 2020s). Library creation used the immunoSEQ multiplex PCR assay. Drawn from immuneACCESS, this table holds only the in-frame rearrangements with V and J called that TCRdb kept. Clones are partly lost; checked studies trace under half to an unresolved V gene and leave the rest unexplained. This sample lists 700,000 to 750,000 clones; 80% to 90% were detected once. The top ten clones comprise about 0.0098% of the sample. The same data also contributed to another study, on human thymus T cells.

Material for sequencing was thymocytes. The receptors stem from a girl under three years old with a congenital heart defect. Donor details come from another sample of the same person, matched by shared clones.

V is TRBV11-1 and J is TRBJ2-3, with TRBD2 matching 9 bases. The CDR3 sequence is 14 residues long. V gave up 5 bases and J gave up 1 base; unmatched junction bases: 1. The germline V gene encodes CDR1 SGHAT and CDR2 FQDESV (reference sequence). CDR3 sequence reads: CASSRTSGTDTQYF. Here the CDR3 DNA reads TGTGCCAGCAGCAGGACTAGCGGCACAGATACGCAGTATTTT.

The chain combines TRBV28 with TRBJ2-1, with 10 bases matching TRBD1. The CDR3 totals 16 residues. Unmatched junction bases numbered 8, after V lost 3 bases and J lost 6 bases. Per the germline V gene, CDR1 is MDHEN and CDR2 is SYDVKM. This CDR3 reads CASSLGQRDRGNEQFF. DNA of the CDR3: TGTGCCAGCAGTTTGGGGCAGCGGGACAGGGGCAATGAGCAGTTCTTC.

This clone was observed a few times. The chain employs TRBV6-1 and TRBJ1-1; D is unclear. The V end was cut by 6 bases, the J end by 10 bases, with 12 bases between. The CDR3 length is 11 residues. From germline, CDR1 is MNHNS and CDR2 SASEGT. The CDR3: CASRRRERAFF. CDR3 DNA: TGTGCCAGCAGAAGACGGGAGAGAGCTTTCTTT.

This clone was seen just once. This chain joins TRBV28 and TRBJ1-1, with 7 bases that match TRBD1. The V segment lost 8 bases and the J segment 1 base; nucleotides outside the gene matches: 13. CDR1 and CDR2 from the germline V gene are MDHEN and SYDVKM. The CDR3 extends over 16 amino acids. The CDR3 nucleotides are TGTGCCAGCGTAGTAACAGGGGTTTATGGGAACACTGAAGCTTTCTTT. Protein sequence: CASVVTGVYGNTEAFF. Combining the CDR3 with reference TRBV28 and TRBJ1-1 gives the whole variable domain DVKVTQSSRYLVKRTGEKVFLECVQDMDHENMFWYRQDPGLGLRLIYFSYDVKMKEKGDIPEGYSVSREKKERFSLILESASTNQTSMYLCASVVTGVYGNTEAFFGQGTRLTVV.

This chain connects TRBV30 to TRBJ1-2; D remains unclear. V lost 0 bases and J lost 3, with 11 bases in between. The length of the CDR3 is 14 residues. Germline CDR1 is GTSNPN and CDR2 is SVGIG (reference sequence). This chain's CDR3 is CAWSVIWGDYGYTF. The CDR3 nucleotides are TGTGCCTGGAGTGTGATCTGGGGAGACTATGGCTACACCTTC.

The V call is TRBV18, the J call TRBJ2-7; TRBD1 matches at 7 bases. The length of the CDR3 is 15 residues. Trimming at V came to 2 bases and at J to 3 bases, leaving 7 bases not matched to a gene. Germline V gene data show CDR1 as KGHSH and CDR2 as LQKENI. The CDR3 DNA reads TGTGCCAGCTCACCATGCAGGGGGATATGCTACGAGCAGTACTTC. The encoded protein is CASSPCRGICYEQYF. Looking up the rest from reference TRBV18 and TRBJ2-7 gives the full variable domain: NAGVMQNPRHLVRRRGQEARLRCSPMKGHSHVYWYRQLPEEGLKFMVYLQKENIIDESGMPKERFSAEFPKEGPSILRIQQVVRGDSAAYFCASSPCRGICYEQYFGPGTRLTVT.

The rearrangement uses TRBV4-1 and TRBJ1-1; D may be TRBD1 (6 bases). V lost 4 bases and J lost 4, with 31 bases in between. Germline assignment: CDR1 MGHRA and CDR2 YSYEKL. The CDR3 length is 20 residues. The CDR3 nucleotides read TGCGCCAGCAGCCCATACAAGATTGTGGGACACATTAGCAGGGGCACTGAAGCTTTCTTT. This gives the protein CASSPYKIVGHISRGTEAFF.

This clone was observed a few times. The chain recombines TRBV19 with TRBJ1-4; 9 bases line up with TRBD1. The germline V gene has CDR1 LNHDA and CDR2 SQIVND (reference sequence). The CDR3 runs 20 residues. Trimming removed 3 bases from V and 6 bases from J; junction bases left unmatched: 20. For the CDR3, the DNA is TGTGCCAGTAGTATGTATTGGCCCACAGTCCGGACAGGGGAGGATGAAAAACTGTTTTTT. It codes for CASSMYWPTVRTGEDEKLFF. The entire variable domain, with the rest obtained from reference TRBV19 and TRBJ1-4, is as follows: DGGITQSPKYLFRKEGQNVTLSCEQNLNHDAMYWYRQDPGQGLRLIYYSQIVNDFQKGDIAEGYSVSREKKESFPLTVTSAQKNPTAFYLCASSMYWPTVRTGEDEKLFFGSGTQLSVL.

The V call is TRBV7-2, the J call TRBJ1-1, with 7 nucleotides matching TRBD1. The V gene's germline CDR1 is SGHTA and CDR2 FQGNSA. The CDR3 covers 18 residues. Losses at the gene ends were 4 bases for V and 1 base for J; bases not matched to a gene: 15. In DNA form, the CDR3 reads TGTGCCAGCAGCTCACGGCCACCGAAACAGGGGCAGAACACTGAAGCTTTCTTT. Translated, it gives CASSSRPPKQGQNTEAFF.

V gene TRBV5-5 combines with J gene TRBJ2-5; D is uncertain. Germline CDR1 is SGHKS and CDR2 is YYEKEE (reference sequence). CDR3 length: 14 residues. V dropped 3 bases and J dropped 5 bases, with 14 bases sitting between them. In DNA form, the CDR3 reads TGTGCCAGCAGCTGGGCAGTGAATAGGGAGACCCAGTACTTC. Its translation is CASSWAVNRETQYF.

The chain links TRBV6-1 to TRBJ1-2; D not certain. CDR3 size: 12 residues. Trimming cost V 2 bases and J 3 bases, with 4 bases left between them. The germline gives CDR1 MNHNS, CDR2 SASEGT. CDR3 nucleotides: TGTGCCAGCAGTGAACAGTACTATGGCTACACCTTC. It is translated as CASSEQYYGYTF.

This rearrangement joins TRBV7-2 to TRBJ1-2, with no clear D. V was trimmed by 7 bases and J by 8 bases, leaving 14 bases between them. Germline CDR1 reads SGHTA; CDR2 reads FQGNSA. The CDR3 is 12 residues long. CDR3 nucleotide sequence: TGTGCCAGCACGTCCGGGGTGTTCGGCTACACCTTC. It encodes CASTSGVFGYTF.

The V and J genes are TRBV5-1 and TRBJ1-4; 7 bases are a match to TRBD1. From germline, CDR1 is SGHRS and CDR2 YFSETQ. The V and J ends lost 0 bases and 6 bases, in that order; junction bases with no gene match: 11. The CDR3 sequence is 17 residues long. The CDR3 region is CASSLVGGGTVYEKLFF. The CDR3 DNA reads TGCGCCAGCAGCTTGGTAGGAGGCGGGACAGTCTATGAAAAACTGTTTTTT.

This clone is a singleton in its sample. CDR3 in amino acids: CASSVGAEATSPLHF. In nucleotides, the CDR3 is TGTGCCAGCAGCGTAGGAGCCGAAGCGACTTCACCCCTCCACTTT. V and J are TRBV9 and TRBJ1-6; D gene unclear. Germline CDR1 is SGDLS and CDR2 is YYNGEE. V lost 0 bases and J 9 bases, leaving 13 bases between the germline ends. The CDR3 runs 15 residues.